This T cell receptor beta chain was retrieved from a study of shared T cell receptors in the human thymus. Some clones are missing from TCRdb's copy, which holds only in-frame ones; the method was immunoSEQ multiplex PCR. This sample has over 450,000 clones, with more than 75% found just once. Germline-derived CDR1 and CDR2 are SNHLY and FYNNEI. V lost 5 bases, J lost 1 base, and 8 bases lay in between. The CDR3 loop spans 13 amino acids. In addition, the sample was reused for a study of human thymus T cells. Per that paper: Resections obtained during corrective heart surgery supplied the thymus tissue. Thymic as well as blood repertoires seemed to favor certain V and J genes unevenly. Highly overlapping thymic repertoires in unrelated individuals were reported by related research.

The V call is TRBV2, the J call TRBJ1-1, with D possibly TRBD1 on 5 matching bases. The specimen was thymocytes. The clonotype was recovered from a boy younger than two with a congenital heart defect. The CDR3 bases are TGTGCCAGCAGTCTGGACAAGAACACTGAAGCTTTCTTT. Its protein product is CASSLDKNTEAFF.